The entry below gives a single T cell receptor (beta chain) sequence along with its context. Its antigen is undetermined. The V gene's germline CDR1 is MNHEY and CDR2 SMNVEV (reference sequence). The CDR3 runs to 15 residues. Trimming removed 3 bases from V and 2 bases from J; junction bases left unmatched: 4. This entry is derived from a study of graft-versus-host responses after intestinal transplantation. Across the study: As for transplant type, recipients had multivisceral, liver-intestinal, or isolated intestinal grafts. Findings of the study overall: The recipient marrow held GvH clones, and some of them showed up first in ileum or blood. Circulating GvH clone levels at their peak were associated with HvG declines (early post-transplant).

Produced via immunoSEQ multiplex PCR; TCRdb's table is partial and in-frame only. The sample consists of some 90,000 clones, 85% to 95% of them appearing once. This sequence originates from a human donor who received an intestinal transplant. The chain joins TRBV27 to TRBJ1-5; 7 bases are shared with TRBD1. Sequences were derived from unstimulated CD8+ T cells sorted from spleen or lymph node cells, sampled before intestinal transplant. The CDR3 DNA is TGTGCCAGCAGTTTCCTCGGACAGGGCAATCAGCCCCAGCATTTT. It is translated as CASSFLGQGNQPQHF.